Sequencing of this T cell receptor (beta chain) was carried out in a study of T-cell reconstitution after alpha-beta-depleted transplantation in children. The germline gives CDR1 MNHNS, CDR2 SASEGT. V lost 6 bases and J lost 0, with 14 bases in between. CDR3 length equals 15 residues. Regarding this clonotype: Its antigen is undetermined.

General observations from the study: T-cell numbers and diversity one year post-transplant derived largely from freshly generated T cells.

Molecular barcoding with unique molecular identifiers was used for the TCRbeta library. TCRdb processed the PCR reads anew with MiXCR; each CDR3 protein has one entry. This sample has under 150,000 distinct CDR3 sequences; 9.5% to 10% occur once, and the top ten carry less than 25%. The chain has TRBV6-1 and TRBJ2-5, with no clear D. The sequences come from PBMCs, mostly from graft donor cells, collected 180 days after TCRalphabeta/CD19-depleted stem cell transplant. The sequence derives from a girl under three years old who had a stem cell transplant for combined immunodeficiency, so the T cells may come from the graft donor. CDR3 sequence: CASSPRAEYQETQYF. The CDR3 DNA reads as TGTGCCAGCAGCCCCCGGGCGGAGTACCAAGAGACCCAGTACTTC.